Listed below are T cell receptor beta chains from one sample, sequenced in a study of blood T cell repertoires in COVID-19. Assay: immunoSEQ multiplex PCR; the TCRdb copy retains only in-frame clones and omits some. The data contain a few hundred thousand clones, approximately 81% of them seen just once; the ten biggest clones take up 3% to 4.5%. The sample comprised peripheral blood. All receptors derive from a woman aged 80 or over with acute or convalescent COVID-19. CDR3s include the opening cysteine and the closing phenylalanine or tryptophan. Each record gives: J gene, V gene, clone size, D gene, CDR3 protein, CDR3 DNA. D genes are given only for firm matches. Only part of the rows carry a size: once, few, many, or a class if the clone is expanded.

>TRBJ1-5|TRBV7-2|NA|NA
CASSLGGGSNQPQHF
TGTGCCAGCAGCTTAGGGGGGGGGAGCAATCAGCCCCAGCATTTT
>TRBJ1-1|TRBV9|NA|TRBD1
CASSAAPDRVGTEAFF
TGTGCCAGCAGCGCCGCTCCCGACAGGGTGGGCACTGAAGCTTTCTTT
>TRBJ2-3|TRBV5-1|once|TRBD2
CASSWGLAGGHTDTQYF
TGCGCCAGCAGCTGGGGACTAGCGGGGGGGCACACAGATACGCAGTATTTT
>TRBJ2-2|TRBV3-1/TRBV3-2|few|NA
CASSLGLYGSATGELFF
TGTGCCAGCAGCCTAGGGCTTTACGGGAGTGCCACCGGGGAGCTGTTTTTT
>TRBJ2-1|TRBV18|NA|NA
CASSPEGLSYNEQFF
TGTGCCAGCTCACCCGAGGGCCTTTCCTACAATGAGCAGTTCTTC
>TRBJ1-6|TRBV2|NA|NA
CASSVQSSYNSPLHF
TGTGCCAGCAGTGTACAGAGCTCCTATAATTCACCCCTCCACTTT
>TRBJ2-3|TRBV7-3|NA|NA
CASSSNTDTQYF
TGTGCCAGCAGCTCCAACACAGATACGCAGTATTTT
>TRBJ1-1|TRBV3-1/TRBV3-2|NA|TRBD1
CASSRQGSRRAEAFF
TGTGCCAGCAGCCGACAGGGGAGCCGTAGAGCTGAAGCTTTCTTT
>TRBJ1-5|TRBV10-3|NA|TRBD1
CAISESKGGEQPQHF
TGTGCCATCAGTGAGTCGAAAGGGGGCGAGCAGCCCCAGCATTTT
>TRBJ2-2|TRBV6-6|NA|TRBD2
CASSSLAGNTGELFF
TGTGCCAGCAGTTCCCTAGCGGGGAACACCGGGGAGCTGTTTTTT
>TRBJ1-1|TRBV7-8|NA|TRBD1
CASSLRGNRGNTEAFF
TGTGCCAGCAGCTTGAGGGGAAACAGGGGGAACACTGAAGCTTTCTTT
>TRBJ2-7|TRBV12-3/TRBV12-4|NA|NA
CASSPSGREQYF
TGTGCCAGCAGTCCATCAGGCCGCGAGCAGTACTTC
>TRBJ1-3|TRBV9|NA|NA
CASSPPRENTIYF
TGTGCCAGCAGCCCGCCTCGGGAAAACACCATATATTTT
>TRBJ1-5|TRBV6-5|NA|TRBD1
CASSRGRNQPQHF
TGTGCCAGCTCCAGGGGGCGAAATCAGCCCCAGCATTTT
>TRBJ1-1|TRBV20-1|NA|NA
CSASWGGARNTEAFF
TGCAGTGCTAGTTGGGGGGGAGCCCGGAACACTGAAGCTTTCTTT
>TRBJ1-6|TRBV6-5|NA|NA
CASSYGSRNNSPLHF
TGTGCCAGCAGTTACGGGAGCCGAAATAATTCACCCCTCCACTTT
>TRBJ2-3|TRBV28|NA|NA
CASSGNRIDTQYF
TGTGCCAGCAGTGGAAACAGGATCGATACGCAGTATTTT
>TRBJ2-7|TRBV18|NA|NA
CASSPSMSYEQYF
TGTGCCAGCTCCCCTAGCATGTCTTACGAGCAGTACTTC
>TRBJ2-3|TRBV27|NA|NA
CASSFNGGATTDTQYF
TGTGCCAGCAGCTTTAACGGGGGAGCGACCACAGATACGCAGTATTTT
>TRBJ2-5|TRBV5-6|NA|NA
CASSLVPLETQYF
TGTGCCAGCAGCTTGGTCCCCCTTGAGACCCAGTACTTC
>TRBJ2-2|TRBV18|NA|TRBD2
CASSPRVTTSGNTGELFF
TGTGCCAGCTCACCACGAGTTACGACTAGCGGGAACACCGGGGAGCTGTTTTTT
>TRBJ2-5|TRBV7-2|NA|TRBD2
CASSLSSGGQETQYF
TGTGCCAGCAGCTTAAGTAGCGGGGGGCAAGAGACCCAGTACTTC
>TRBJ1-1|TRBV4-1|NA|NA
CASSQVVGEVNTEAFF
TGCGCCAGCAGCCAAGTGGTAGGGGAGGTGAACACTGAAGCTTTCTTT
>TRBJ1-2|TRBV7-2|few|TRBD1
CASSLRRGQVDSYTF
TGTGCCAGCAGCTTAAGGAGGGGACAGGTTGACAGCTACACCTTC
>TRBJ1-1|TRBV28|NA|NA
CASSFMAGVAFF
TGTGCCAGCAGTTTCATGGCGGGGGTAGCTTTCTTT
>TRBJ1-1|TRBV7-8|NA|NA
CASSRHPGEGTEAFF
TGTGCCAGCAGCCGACATCCAGGGGAGGGCACTGAAGCTTTCTTT
>TRBJ2-2|TRBV5-5|few|NA
CASRAGTSSTGELFF
TGTGCCAGCAGAGCCGGGACATCGAGTACCGGGGAGCTGTTTTTT
>TRBJ2-7|TRBV18|NA|NA
CASSLKSSYEQYF
TGTGCCAGCTCACTCAAGAGCTCCTACGAGCAGTACTTC
>TRBJ1-5|TRBV24-1|NA|NA
CATSDNGDNQPQHF
TGTGCCACCAGTGATAATGGAGACAATCAGCCCCAGCATTTT
>TRBJ2-3|TRBV18|NA|NA
CASSGRGPQGTDTQYF
TGTGCCAGCTCCGGGCGGGGGCCCCAAGGCACAGATACGCAGTATTTT